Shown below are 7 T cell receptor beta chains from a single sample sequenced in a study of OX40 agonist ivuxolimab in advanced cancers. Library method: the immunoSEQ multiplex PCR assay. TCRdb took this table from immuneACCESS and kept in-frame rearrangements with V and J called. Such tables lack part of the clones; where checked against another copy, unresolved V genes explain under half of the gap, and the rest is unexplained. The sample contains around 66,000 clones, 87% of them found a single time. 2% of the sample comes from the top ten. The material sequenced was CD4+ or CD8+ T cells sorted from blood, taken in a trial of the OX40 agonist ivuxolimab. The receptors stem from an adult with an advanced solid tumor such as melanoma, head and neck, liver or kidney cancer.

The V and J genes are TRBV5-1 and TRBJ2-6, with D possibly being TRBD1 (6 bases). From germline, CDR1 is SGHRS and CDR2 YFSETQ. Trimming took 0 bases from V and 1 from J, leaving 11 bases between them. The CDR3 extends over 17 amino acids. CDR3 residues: CASSLETGFSGANVLTF. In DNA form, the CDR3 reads TGCGCCAGCAGCTTGGAAACAGGGTTTTCTGGGGCCAACGTCCTGACTTTC.

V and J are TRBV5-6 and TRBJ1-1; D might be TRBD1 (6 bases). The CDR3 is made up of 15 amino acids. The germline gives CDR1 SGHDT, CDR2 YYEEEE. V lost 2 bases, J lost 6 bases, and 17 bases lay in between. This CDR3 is CASSFWDTRDSEAFF. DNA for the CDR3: TGTGCCAGCAGCTTTTGGGACACTCGGGATTCTGAAGCTTTCTTT.

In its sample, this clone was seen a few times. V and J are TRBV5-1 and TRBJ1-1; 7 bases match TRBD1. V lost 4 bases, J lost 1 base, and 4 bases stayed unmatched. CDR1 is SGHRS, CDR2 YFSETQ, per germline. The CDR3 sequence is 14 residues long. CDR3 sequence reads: CASSTNRGNTEAFF. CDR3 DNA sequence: TGCGCCAGCAGCACAAACAGGGGGAACACTGAAGCTTTCTTT.

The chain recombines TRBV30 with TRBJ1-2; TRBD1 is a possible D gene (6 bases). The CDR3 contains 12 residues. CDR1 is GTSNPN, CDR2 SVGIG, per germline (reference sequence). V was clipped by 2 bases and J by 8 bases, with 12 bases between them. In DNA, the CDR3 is TGTGCCTGGAGTCCCCAGGGGCGAGGCTACACCTTC. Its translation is CAWSPQGRGYTF.

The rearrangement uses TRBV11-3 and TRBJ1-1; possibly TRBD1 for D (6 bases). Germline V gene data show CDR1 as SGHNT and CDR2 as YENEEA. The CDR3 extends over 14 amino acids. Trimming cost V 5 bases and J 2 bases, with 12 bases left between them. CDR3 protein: CASSQIQGNTEAFF. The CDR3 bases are TGTGCCAGCAGCCAGATACAGGGAAACACTGAAGCTTTCTTT. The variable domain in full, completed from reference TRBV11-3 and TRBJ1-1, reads EAGVVQSPRYKIIEKKQPVAFWCNPISGHNTLYWYLQNLGQGPELLIRYENEEAVDDSQLPKDRFSAERLKGVDSTLKIQPAELGDSAVYLCASSQIQGNTEAFFGQGTRLTVV.

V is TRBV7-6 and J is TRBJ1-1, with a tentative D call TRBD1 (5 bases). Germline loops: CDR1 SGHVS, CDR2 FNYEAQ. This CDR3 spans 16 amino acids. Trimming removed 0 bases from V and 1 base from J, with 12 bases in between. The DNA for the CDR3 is TGTGCCAGCAGCTTAGCTGTCAGGGACCAGAACACTGAAGCTTTCTTT. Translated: CASSLAVRDQNTEAFF.

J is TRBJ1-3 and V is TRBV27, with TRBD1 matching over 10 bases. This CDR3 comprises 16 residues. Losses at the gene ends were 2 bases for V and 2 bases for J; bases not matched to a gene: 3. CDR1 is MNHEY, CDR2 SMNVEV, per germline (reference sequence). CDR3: CASSLVGTGAGNTIYF. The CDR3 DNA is TGTGCCAGCAGTTTAGTCGGGACAGGGGCTGGAAACACCATATATTTT.